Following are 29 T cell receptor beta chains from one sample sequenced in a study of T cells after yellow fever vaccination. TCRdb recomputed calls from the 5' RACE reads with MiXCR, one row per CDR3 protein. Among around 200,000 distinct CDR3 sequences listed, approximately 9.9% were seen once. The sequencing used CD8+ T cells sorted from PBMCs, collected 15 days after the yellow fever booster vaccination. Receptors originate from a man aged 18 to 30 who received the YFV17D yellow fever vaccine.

The CDR3 sequence: CASSQDGGIDQPQHF. CDR3 in DNA: TGCGCCAGCAGCCAAGATGGGGGCATTGATCAGCCCCAGCATTTT. V is TRBV4-3 and J is TRBJ1-5; TRBD1 is a possible D gene (6 bases). The CDR3 spans 15 residues. CDR1 is LGHNA and CDR2 is YSLEER in the germline V gene. Trimming left V 0 bases short and J 5 bases short, with 11 bases between.

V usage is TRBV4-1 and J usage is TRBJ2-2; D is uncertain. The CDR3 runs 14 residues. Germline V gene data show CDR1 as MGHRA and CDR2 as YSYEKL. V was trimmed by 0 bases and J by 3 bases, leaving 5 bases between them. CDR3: CASSQDLYTGELFF. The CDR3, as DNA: TGCGCCAGCAGCCAAGACCTATACACCGGGGAGCTGTTTTTT.

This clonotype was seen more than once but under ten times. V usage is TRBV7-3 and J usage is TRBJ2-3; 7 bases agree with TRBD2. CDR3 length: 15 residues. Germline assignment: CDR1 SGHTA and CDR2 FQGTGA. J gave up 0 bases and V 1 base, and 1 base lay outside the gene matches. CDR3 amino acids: CASSLIGGSTDTQYF. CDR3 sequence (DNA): TGTGCCAGCAGCTTAATCGGGGGGAGCACAGATACGCAGTATTTT.

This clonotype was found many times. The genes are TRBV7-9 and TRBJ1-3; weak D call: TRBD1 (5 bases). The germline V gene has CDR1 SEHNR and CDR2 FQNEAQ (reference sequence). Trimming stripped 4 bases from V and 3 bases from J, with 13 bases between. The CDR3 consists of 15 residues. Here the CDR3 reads CASSSSRGYGNTIYF. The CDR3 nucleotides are TGTGCCAGCAGCTCTTCCCGGGGGTATGGAAACACCATATATTTT.

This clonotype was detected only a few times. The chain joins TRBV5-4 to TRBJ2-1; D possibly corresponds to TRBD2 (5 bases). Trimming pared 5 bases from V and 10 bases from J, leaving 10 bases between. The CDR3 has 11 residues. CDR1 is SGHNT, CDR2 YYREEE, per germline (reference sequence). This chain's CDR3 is CASRLSEEQFF. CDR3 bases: TGTGCCAGCAGACTTAGCGAGGAGCAGTTCTTC. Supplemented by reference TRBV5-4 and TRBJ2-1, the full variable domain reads ETGVTQSPTHLIKTRGQQVTLRCSSQSGHNTVSWYQQALGQGPQFIFQYYREEENGRGNFPPRFSGLQFPNYSSELNVNALELDDSALYLCASRLSEEQFFGPGTRLTVL.

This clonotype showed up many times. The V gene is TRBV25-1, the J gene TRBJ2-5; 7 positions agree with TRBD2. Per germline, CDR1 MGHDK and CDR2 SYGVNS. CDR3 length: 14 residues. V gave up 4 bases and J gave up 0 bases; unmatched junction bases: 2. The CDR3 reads CASSGGGYQETQYF. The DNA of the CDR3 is TGTGCCAGCAGTGGGGGGGGATACCAAGAGACCCAGTACTTC.

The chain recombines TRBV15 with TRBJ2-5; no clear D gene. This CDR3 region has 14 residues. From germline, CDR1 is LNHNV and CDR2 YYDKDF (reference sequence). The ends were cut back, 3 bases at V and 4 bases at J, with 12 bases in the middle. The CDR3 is CATSRSLGSETQYF. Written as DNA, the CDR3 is TGTGCCACCAGCAGGTCTCTGGGCTCAGAGACCCAGTACTTC.

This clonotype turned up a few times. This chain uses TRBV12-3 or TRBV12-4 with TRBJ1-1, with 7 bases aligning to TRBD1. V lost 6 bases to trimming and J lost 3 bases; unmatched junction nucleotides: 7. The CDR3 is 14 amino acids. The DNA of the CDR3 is TGTGCCAGCAGGCGACAGGGACTCTACACTGAAGCTTTCTTT. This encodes CASRRQGLYTEAFF.

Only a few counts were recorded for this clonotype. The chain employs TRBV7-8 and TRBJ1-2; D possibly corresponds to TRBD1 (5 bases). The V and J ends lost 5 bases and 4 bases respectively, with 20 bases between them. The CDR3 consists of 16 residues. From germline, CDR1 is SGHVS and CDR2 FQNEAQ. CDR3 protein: CASSDSPGPNPYGYTF. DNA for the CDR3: TGTGCCAGCAGCGACAGTCCGGGGCCAAACCCCTATGGCTACACCTTC.

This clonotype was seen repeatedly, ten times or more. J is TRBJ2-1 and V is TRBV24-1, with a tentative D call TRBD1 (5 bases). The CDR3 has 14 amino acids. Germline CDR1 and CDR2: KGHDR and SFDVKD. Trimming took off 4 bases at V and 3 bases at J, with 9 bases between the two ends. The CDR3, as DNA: TGTGCCACCAGTGACGCGACAGTCTACAATGAGCAGTTCTTC. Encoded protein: CATSDATVYNEQFF.

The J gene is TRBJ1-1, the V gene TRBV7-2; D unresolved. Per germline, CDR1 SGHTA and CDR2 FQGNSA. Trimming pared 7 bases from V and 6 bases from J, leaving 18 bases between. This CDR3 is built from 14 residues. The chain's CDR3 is CASTPPRGRAEAFF. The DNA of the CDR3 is TGTGCCAGCACCCCCCCCCGGGGTAGGGCTGAAGCTTTCTTT. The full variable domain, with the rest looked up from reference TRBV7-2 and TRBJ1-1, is GAGVSQSPSNKVTEKGKDVELRCDPISGHTALYWYRQSLGQGLEFLIYFQGNSAPDKSGLPSDRFSAERTGGSVSTLTIQRTQQEDSAVYLCASTPPRGRAEAFFGQGTRLTVV.

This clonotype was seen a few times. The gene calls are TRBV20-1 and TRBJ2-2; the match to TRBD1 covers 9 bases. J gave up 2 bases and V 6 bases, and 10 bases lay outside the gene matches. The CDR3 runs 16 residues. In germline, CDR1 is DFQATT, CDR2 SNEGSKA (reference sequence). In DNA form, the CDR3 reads TGCAGTGCCAATCCACCGGGACAGGGAAACACCGGGGAGCTGTTTTTT. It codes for CSANPPGQGNTGELFF.

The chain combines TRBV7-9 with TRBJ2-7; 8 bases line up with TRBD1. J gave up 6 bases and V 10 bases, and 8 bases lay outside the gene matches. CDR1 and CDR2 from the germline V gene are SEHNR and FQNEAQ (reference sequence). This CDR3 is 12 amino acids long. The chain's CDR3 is CAIRPDRGEQYV. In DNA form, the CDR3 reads TGTGCCATCAGACCCGACAGGGGCGAGCAGTACGTC.

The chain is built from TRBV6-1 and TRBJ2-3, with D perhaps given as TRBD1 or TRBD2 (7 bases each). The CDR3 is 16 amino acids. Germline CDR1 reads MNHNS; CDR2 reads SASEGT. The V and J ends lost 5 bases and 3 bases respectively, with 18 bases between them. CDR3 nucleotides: TGTGCCAGCAGTTACGCTGACAGGGAGGGTACAGATACGCAGTATTTT. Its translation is CASSYADREGTDTQYF.

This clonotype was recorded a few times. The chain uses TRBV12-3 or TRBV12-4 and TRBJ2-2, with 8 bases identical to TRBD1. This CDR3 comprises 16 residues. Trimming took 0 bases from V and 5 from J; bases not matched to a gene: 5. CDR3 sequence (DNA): TGTGCCAGCAGTTTAGCAGGCGGACAGGGTACCGGGGAGCTGTTTTTT. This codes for CASSLAGGQGTGELFF.

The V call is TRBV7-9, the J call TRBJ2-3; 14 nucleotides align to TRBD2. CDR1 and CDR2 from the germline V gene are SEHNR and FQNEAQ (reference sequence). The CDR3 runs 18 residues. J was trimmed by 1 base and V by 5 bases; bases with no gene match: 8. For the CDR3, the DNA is TGTGCCAGCAGCAGGAGACTAGCGGGGGGGCTCCGCACAGATACGCAGTATTTT. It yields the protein CASSRRLAGGLRTDTQYF. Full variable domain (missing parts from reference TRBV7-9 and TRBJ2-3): DTGVSQNPRHKITKRGQNVTFRCDPISEHNRLYWYRQTLGQGPEFLTYFQNEAQLEKSRLLSDRFSAERPKGSFSTLEIQRTEQGDSAMYLCASSRRLAGGLRTDTQYFGPGTRLTVL.

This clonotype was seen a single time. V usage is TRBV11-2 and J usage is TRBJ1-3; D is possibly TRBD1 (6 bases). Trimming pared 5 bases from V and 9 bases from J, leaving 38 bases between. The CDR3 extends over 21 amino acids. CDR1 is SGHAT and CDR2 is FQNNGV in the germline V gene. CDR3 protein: CASSPYPTSGAALPGNRTIYF. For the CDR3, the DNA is TGTGCCAGCAGCCCCTACCCCACATCAGGGGCCGCCCTTCCTGGAAATCGCACCATATATTTT.

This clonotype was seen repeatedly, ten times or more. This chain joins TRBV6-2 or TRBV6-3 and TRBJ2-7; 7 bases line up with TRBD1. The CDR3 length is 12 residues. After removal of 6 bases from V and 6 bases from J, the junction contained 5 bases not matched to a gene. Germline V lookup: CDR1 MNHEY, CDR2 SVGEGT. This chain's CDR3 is CASSSGTVEQYV. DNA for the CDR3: TGTGCCAGCAGCTCCGGGACAGTCGAGCAGTACGTC.

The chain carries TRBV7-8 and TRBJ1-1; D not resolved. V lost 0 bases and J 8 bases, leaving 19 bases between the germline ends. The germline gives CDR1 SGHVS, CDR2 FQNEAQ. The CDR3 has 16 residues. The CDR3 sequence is CASSLAIADLRLEAFF. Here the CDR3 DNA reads TGTGCCAGCAGCTTAGCGATCGCGGATTTGAGGCTCGAAGCTTTCTTT.

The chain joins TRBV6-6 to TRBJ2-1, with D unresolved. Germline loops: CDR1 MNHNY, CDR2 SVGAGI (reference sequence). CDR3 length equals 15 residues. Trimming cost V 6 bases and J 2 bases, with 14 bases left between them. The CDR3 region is CASSGSGVTYNEQFF. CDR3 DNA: TGTGCCAGCAGCGGCTCTGGGGTCACCTACAATGAGCAGTTCTTC.

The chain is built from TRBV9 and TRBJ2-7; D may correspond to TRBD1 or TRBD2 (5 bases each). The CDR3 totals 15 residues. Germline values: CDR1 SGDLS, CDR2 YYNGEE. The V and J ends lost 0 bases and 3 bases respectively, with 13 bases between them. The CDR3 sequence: CASSVAGGSYYEQYF. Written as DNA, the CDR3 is TGTGCCAGCAGCGTAGCTGGGGGTTCTTACTACGAGCAGTACTTC.

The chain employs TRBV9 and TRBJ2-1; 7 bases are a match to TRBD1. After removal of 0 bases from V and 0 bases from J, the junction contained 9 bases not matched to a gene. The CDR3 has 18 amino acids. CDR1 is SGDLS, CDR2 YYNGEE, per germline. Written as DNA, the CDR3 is TGTGCCAGCAGCGTAGGCCCAGGGGGACCGAGCTCCTACAATGAGCAGTTCTTC. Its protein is CASSVGPGGPSSYNEQFF.

This chain's CDR3 is CASSPHYEQYV. The CDR3 DNA reads as TGTGCCAGCAGCCCCCACTACGAGCAGTACGTC. V and J are TRBV5-5 and TRBJ2-7, with D unclear. From germline, CDR1 is SGHKS and CDR2 YYEKEE (reference sequence). The CDR3 spans 11 residues. Trimming took 4 bases from V and 3 from J, leaving 5 bases between them.

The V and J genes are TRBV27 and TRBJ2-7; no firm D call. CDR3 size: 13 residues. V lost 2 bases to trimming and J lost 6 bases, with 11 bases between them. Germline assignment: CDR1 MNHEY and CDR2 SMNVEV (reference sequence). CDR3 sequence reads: CASSLGSSVEQYF. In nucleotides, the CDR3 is TGTGCCAGCAGTTTAGGCAGTTCGGTCGAGCAGTACTTC.

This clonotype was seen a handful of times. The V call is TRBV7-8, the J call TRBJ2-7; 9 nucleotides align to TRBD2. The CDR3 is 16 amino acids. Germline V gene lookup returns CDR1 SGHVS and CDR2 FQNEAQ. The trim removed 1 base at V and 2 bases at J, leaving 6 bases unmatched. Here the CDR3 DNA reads TGTGCCAGCAGCTTAGAAGGTAGCGGGGGAGCCTACGAGCAGTACGTC. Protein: CASSLEGSGGAYEQYV.

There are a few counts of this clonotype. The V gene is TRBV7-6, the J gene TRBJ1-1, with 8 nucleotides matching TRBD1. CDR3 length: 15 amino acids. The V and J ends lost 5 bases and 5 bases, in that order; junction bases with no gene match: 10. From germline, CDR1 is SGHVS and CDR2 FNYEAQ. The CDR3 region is CASSTGQGLSTEAFF. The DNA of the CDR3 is TGTGCCAGCAGCACAGGACAGGGTCTTAGTACTGAAGCTTTCTTT.

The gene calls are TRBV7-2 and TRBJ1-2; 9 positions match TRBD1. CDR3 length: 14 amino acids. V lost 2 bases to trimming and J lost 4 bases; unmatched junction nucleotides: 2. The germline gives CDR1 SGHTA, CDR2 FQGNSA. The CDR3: CASSLPTGGYGYTF. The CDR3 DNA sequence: TGTGCCAGCAGCTTACCGACAGGGGGCTATGGCTACACCTTC.

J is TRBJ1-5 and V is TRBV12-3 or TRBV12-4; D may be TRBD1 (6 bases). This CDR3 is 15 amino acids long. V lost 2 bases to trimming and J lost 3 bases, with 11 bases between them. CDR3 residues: CASSLTGDTNQPQHF. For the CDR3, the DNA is TGTGCCAGCAGTTTAACGGGGGACACCAATCAGCCCCAGCATTTT.

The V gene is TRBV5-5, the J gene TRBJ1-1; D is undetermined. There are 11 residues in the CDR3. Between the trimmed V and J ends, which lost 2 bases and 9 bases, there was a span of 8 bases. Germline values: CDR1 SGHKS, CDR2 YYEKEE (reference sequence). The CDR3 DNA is TGTGCCAGCAGCTTCGGCCCGAAAGCTTTCTTT. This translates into CASSFGPKAFF.